This TCR beta chain stems from a study of response to subunit inactivated influenza vaccine. This CDR3 has 13 amino acids. Trimming at V came to 0 bases and at J to 13 bases, leaving 4 bases not matched to a gene. The germline CDR1 and CDR2 sequences are SGHRS and YFSETQ. Each CDR3 protein gets one entry after TCRdb re-called the RT-PCR reads with MiXCR. The sample has under 850,000 distinct CDR3 sequences, 18% seen once. This chain links TRBV5-1 with TRBJ2-1; 10 bases agree with TRBD2. The material sequenced was PBMCs from blood, taken about 5 days after vaccination. This sequence was found in a man aged 45-65 years who received an inactivated influenza vaccine. The CDR3 DNA reads TGCGCCAGCAGCTTGGGGCTAGCGGGAGACCAGTTCTTC. Translation gives CASSLGLAGDQFF.